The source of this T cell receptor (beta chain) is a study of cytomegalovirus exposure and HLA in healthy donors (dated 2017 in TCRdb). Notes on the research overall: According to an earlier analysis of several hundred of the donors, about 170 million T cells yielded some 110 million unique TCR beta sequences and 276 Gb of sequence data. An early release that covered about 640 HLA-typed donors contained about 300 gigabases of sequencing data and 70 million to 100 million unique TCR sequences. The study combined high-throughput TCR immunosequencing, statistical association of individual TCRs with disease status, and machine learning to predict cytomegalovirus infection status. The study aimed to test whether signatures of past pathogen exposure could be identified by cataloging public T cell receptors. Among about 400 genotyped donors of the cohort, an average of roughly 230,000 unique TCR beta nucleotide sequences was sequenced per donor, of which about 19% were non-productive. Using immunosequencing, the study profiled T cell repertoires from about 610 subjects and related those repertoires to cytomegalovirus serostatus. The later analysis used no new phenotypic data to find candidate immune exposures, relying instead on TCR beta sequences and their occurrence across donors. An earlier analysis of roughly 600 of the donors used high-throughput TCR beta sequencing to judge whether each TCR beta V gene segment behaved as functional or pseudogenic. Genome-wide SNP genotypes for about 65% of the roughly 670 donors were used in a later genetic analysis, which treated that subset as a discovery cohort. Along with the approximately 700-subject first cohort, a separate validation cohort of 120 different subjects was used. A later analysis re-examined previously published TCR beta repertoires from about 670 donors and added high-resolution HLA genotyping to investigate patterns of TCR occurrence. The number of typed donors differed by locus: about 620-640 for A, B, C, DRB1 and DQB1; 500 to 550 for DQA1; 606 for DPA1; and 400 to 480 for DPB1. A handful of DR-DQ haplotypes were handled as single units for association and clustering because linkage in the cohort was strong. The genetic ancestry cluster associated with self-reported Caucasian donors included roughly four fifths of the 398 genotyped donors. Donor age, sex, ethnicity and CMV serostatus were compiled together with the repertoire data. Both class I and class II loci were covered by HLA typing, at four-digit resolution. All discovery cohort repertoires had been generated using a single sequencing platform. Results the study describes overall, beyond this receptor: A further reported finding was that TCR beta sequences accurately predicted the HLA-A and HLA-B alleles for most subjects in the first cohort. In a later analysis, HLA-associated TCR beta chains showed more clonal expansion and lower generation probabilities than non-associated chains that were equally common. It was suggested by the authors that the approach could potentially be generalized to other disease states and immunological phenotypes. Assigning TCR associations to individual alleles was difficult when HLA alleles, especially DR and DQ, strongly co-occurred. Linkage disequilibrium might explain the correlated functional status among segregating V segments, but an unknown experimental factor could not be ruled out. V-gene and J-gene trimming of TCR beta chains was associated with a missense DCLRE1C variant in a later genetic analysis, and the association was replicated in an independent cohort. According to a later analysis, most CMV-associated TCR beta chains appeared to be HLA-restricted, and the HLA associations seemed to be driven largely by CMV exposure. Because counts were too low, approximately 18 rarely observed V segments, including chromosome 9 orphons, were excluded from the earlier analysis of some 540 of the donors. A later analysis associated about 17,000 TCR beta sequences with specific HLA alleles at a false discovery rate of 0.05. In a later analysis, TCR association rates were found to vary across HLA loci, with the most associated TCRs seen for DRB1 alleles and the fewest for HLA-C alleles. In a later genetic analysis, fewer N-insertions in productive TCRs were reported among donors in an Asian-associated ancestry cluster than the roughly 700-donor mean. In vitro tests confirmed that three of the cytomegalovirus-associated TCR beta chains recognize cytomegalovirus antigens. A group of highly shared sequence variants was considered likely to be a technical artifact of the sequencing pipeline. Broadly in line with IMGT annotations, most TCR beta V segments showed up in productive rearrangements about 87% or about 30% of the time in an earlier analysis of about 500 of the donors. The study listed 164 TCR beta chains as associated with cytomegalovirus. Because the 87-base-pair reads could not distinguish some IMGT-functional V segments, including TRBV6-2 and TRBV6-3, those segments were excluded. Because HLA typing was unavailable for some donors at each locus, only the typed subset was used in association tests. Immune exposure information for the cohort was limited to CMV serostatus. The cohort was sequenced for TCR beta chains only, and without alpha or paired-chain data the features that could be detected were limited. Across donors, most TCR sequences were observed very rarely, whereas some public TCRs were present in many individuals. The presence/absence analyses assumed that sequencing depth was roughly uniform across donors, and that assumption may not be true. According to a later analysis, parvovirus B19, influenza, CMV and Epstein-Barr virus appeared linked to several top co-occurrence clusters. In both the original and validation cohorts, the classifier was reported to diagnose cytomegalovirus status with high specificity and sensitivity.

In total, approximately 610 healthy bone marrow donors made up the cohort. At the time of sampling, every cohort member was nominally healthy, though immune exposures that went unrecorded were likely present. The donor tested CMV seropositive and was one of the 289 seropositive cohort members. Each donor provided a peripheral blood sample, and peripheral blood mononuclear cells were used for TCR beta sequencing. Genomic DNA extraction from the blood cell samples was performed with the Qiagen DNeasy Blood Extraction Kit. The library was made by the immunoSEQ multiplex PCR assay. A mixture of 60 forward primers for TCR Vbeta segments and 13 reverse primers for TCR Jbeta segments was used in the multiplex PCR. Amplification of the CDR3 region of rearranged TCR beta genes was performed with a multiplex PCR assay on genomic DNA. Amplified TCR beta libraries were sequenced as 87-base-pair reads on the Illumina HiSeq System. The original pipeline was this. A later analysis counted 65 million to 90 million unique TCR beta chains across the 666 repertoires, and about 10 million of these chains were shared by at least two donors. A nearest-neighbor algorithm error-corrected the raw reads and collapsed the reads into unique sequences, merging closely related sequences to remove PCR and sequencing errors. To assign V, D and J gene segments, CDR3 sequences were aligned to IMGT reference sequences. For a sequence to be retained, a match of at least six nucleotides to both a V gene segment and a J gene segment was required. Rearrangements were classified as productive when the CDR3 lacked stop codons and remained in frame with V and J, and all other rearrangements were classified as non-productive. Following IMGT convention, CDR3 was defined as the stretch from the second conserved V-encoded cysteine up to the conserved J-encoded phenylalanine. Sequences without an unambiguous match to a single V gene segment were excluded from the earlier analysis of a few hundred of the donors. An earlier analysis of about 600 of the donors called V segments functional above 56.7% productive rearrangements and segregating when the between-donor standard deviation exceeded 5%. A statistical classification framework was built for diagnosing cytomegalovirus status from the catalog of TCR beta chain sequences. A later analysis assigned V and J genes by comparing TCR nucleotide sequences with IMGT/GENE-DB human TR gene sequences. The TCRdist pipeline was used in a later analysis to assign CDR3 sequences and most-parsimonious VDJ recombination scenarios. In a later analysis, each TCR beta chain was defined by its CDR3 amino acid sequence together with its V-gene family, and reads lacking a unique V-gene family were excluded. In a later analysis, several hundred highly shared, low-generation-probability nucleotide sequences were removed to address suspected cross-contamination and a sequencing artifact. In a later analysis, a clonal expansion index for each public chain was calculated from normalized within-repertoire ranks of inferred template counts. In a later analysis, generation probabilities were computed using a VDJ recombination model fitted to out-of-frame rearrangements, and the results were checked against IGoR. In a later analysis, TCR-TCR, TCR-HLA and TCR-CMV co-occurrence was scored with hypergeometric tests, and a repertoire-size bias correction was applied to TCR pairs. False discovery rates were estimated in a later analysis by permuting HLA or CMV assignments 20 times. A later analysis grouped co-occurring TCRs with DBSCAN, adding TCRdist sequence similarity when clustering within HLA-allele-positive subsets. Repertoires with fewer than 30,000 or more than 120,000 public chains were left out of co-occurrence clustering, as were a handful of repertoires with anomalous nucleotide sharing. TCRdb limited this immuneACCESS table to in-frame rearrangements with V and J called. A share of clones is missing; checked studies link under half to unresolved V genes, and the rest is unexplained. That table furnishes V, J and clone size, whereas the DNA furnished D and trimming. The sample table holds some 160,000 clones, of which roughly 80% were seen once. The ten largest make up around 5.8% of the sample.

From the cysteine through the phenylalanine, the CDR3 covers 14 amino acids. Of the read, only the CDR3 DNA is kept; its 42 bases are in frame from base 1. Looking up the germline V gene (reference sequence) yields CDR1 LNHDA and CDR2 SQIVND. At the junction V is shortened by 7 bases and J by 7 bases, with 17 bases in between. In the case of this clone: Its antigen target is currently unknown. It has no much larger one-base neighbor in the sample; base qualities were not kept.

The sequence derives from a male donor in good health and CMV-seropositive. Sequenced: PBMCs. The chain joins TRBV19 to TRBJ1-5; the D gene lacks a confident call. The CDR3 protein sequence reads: CASTQLGELQPQHF. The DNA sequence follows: TGTGCCAGTACCCAGCTCGGGGAATTACAGCCCCAGCATTTT.